The rows below give T cell receptor beta chains drawn from one sample of a study of blood T cell repertoires in COVID-19. Some clones are missing from TCRdb's copy, which holds only in-frame ones; the method was immunoSEQ multiplex PCR. The sample carries around 130,000 clones, about four fifths recorded once. Sample: peripheral blood. These receptors originate from a man aged 60-69 years with active or convalescent COVID-19. Each CDR3 is given with its conserved first and last residue. A D gene is named only where the DNA matches it firmly. Some rows mark clone size as missing; the rest say once, few, many or name a class of expanded clone.

>-|TRBD2|19|TRBV5-4|TRBJ2-7
TGTGCCAGCAGCCCCTCCACTAGCGGGAGGCTATTAAGCTCCTACGAGCAGTACTTC
CASSPSTSGRLLSSYEQYF
>few|-|12|TRBV28|TRBJ2-7
TGTGCCAGCAGTTCCGGGGGCTACGAGCAGTACTTC
CASSSGGYEQYF
>-|-|14|TRBV15|TRBJ1-2
TGTGCCACCAGCAGAGGTGGACTGAATTCCGGCTACACCTTC
CATSRGGLNSGYTF
>-|-|14|TRBV11-3|TRBJ1-3
TGTGCCAGCAGGGCGACAGCTCGGGGAAACACCATATATTTT
CASRATARGNTIYF
>-|-|15|TRBV5-4|TRBJ2-2
TGTGCCAGCAGCTTCAGGGTGGGAAACACCGGGGAGCTGTTTTTT
CASSFRVGNTGELFF
>-|-|16|TRBV9|TRBJ2-7
TGTGCCAGCAGCGTAGCTCATGGTGGGGGGGGCGACGAGCAGTACTTC
CASSVAHGGGGDEQYF
>once|TRBD1|14|TRBV28|TRBJ1-2
TGTGCCAGCAGTTTATGGGGACAGGGCAATGGCTACACCTTC
CASSLWGQGNGYTF
>-|TRBD2|15|TRBV5-4|TRBJ2-1
TGTGCCAGCAGCCTGACTAGCGGGAGATCGCATGAGCAGTTCTTC
CASSLTSGRSHEQFF
>-|TRBD2|14|TRBV27|TRBJ2-7
TGTGCCAGCAGTTGGGCGGGAGGAGGCTACGAGCAGTACTTC
CASSWAGGGYEQYF
>once|-|16|TRBV5-6|TRBJ1-5
TGTGCCAGCAGCCTTACCGGGACTTTGGCGGTGGGGCCCCAGCATTTT
CASSLTGTLAVGPQHF
>-|TRBD2|14|TRBV6-2/TRBV6-3|TRBJ2-3
TGTGCCAGCAGTCTTAGCGGGAGTTGGGATACGCAGTATTTT
CASSLSGSWDTQYF
>few|-|14|TRBV18|TRBJ2-5
TGTGCCAGCTCACGCGGGGCGGACCAAGAGACCCAGTACTTC
CASSRGADQETQYF
>-|TRBD1|14|TRBV28|TRBJ1-2
TGTGCCAGCAGTTTAAGGGGACAGGACTATGGCTACACCTTC
CASSLRGQDYGYTF
>few|TRBD1|14|TRBV19|TRBJ1-1
TGTGCCAGTAGAACGACAGGGTACGACACTGAAGCTTTCTTT
CASRTTGYDTEAFF
>-|-|13|TRBV5-4|TRBJ1-1
TGTGCCAGCAGCCCAACGGGGAGTACTGAAGCTTTCTTT
CASSPTGSTEAFF
>once|TRBD2|19|TRBV5-1|TRBJ2-1
TGCGCCAGCAGCCCGGGTCTAGCGGGAGGCTTTCGTTCCTACAATGAGCAGTTCTTC
CASSPGLAGGFRSYNEQFF
>-|-|15|TRBV7-2|TRBJ2-1
TGTGCCAGCAGCCTAAGACAGGCGCCCTACAATGAGCAGTTCTTC
CASSLRQAPYNEQFF
>-|-|13|TRBV18|TRBJ2-7
TGTGCCAGCTCACCAACAGGGCAATACGAGCAGTACTTC
CASSPTGQYEQYF
>-|TRBD2|13|TRBV6-5|TRBJ2-1
TGTGCCAGCGGGCGGGAGAGCTTTAATGAGCAGTTCTTC
CASGRESFNEQFF
>many|TRBD1|15|TRBV6-1|TRBJ2-7
TGTGCCAGCAGTGAAGGACAGGGGAGGACCTACGAGCAGTACTTC
CASSEGQGRTYEQYF
>-|-|14|TRBV7-6|TRBJ2-5
TGTGCCAGCAGCGCAACGACAGTACAAGAGACCCAGTACTTC
CASSATTVQETQYF
>-|-|14|TRBV11-2|TRBJ2-2
TGTGCCAGCAGCTTAGATATCGGGGGCGGGGAGCTGTTTTTT
CASSLDIGGGELFF
>-|-|14|TRBV4-3|TRBJ1-1
TGCGCCAGCAGCCAACTGGACACGAACACTGAAGCTTTCTTT
CASSQLDTNTEAFF
>-|-|14|TRBV28|TRBJ1-2
TGTGCTTCTCTAACAAGGGGCAGGAACTATGGCTACACCTTC
CASLTRGRNYGYTF
>-|TRBD2|16|TRBV6-5|TRBJ2-1
TGTGCCAGCAGTTACCCGGGACTAGAGGGTGTCGATGAGCAGTTCTTC
CASSYPGLEGVDEQFF
>-|TRBD1|16|TRBV24-1|TRBJ2-1
TGTGCCACCAGTGATTTATCAGGGGGAACCTACAATGAGCAGTTCTTC
CATSDLSGGTYNEQFF
>-|-|14|TRBV4-3|TRBJ2-7
TGCGCCAGCAGCCAAGAATCCGGGAGCTACGAGCAGTACTTC
CASSQESGSYEQYF
>-|-|14|TRBV2|TRBJ1-2
TGTGCCAGCAGTACGACAGGAAGGGCCTATGGCTACACCTTC
CASSTTGRAYGYTF
>-|TRBD2|17|TRBV9|TRBJ2-5
TGTGCCAGCAGCCCGGGACTAGCGGGATTAGGCCAAGAGACCCAGTACTTC
CASSPGLAGLGQETQYF
>once|TRBD1|15|TRBV28|TRBJ1-5
TGTGCCAGCAGTACTAAGGGGACAGGGAGTCAGCCCCAGCATTTT
CASSTKGTGSQPQHF
>few|-|15|TRBV15|TRBJ1-3
TGTGCCACCAGCAGAGATCGCGTCTCTGGAAACACCATATATTTT
CATSRDRVSGNTIYF
>-|TRBD2|15|TRBV19|TRBJ2-1
TGTGCCAGTAGTGGGTCGGGAGGAATGAACAATGAGCAGTTCTTC
CASSGSGGMNNEQFF
>-|-|15|TRBV19|TRBJ1-1
TGTGCCAGTAAGGGGGAAGAACTCCGGGACACTGAAGCTTTCTTT
CASKGEELRDTEAFF
>-|-|16|TRBV11-3|TRBJ2-3
TGTGCCAGCAGCTTAGGGACACAGCAGAGCACAGATACGCAGTATTTT
CASSLGTQQSTDTQYF
>-|-|13|TRBV18|TRBJ1-5
TGTGCCAGCTCACGCTCTCGGGATCAGCCCCAGCATTTT
CASSRSRDQPQHF